The present T cell receptor (beta chain) was sequenced within a study of Ad26.COV2.S vaccination and SARS-CoV-2 variants. TCRdb keeps only in-frame clones here, not all; method: immunoSEQ multiplex PCR. The data contain hundreds of thousands of clones, 85% to 90% of them seen just once; the ten biggest clones take up 2% to 3%. Described treatment: around 19 received Ad26.COV2.S at low or high dose, single or two shots; 5 received placebo; per-sample allocation not given. After the first vaccine or placebo injection, samples were drawn on day 63. From germline, CDR1 is SGHRS and CDR2 YFSETQ. The CDR3 extends over 11 amino acids. V gave up 5 bases and J gave up 9 bases; unmatched junction bases: 2.

This clonotype was obtained from a person aged 18-65 years who received the Ad26.COV2.S COVID-19 vaccine or a placebo. The V call is TRBV5-1, the J call TRBJ2-1; 7 positions match TRBD2. This material consisted of peripheral blood, taken in a trial of Ad26.COV2.S vaccine versus placebo. The DNA for the CDR3 is TGCGCCAGCAGGAGGGAGGGTGAGCAGTTCTTC. Its protein product is CASRREGEQFF.